Detailed here is one T cell receptor beta chain. The sample originates from a study of cytomegalovirus exposure and HLA in healthy donors. Among the 120 subjects of the validation cohort, separate from the roughly 700-subject first cohort, were the donors. J lost 4 bases, V lost 4 bases, and 5 bases had no gene match. The length of the CDR3 is 14 residues. Germline V gene lookup returns CDR1 MNHEY and CDR2 SMNVEV (reference sequence). TCRdb's table, derived via immunoSEQ multiplex PCR, lists solely in-frame clones and lacks some. The sample contains 150,000 to 200,000 clones, 85% of which appear only once.

The chain employs TRBV27 and TRBJ2-5, with 8 bases fitting TRBD1. The source is a young man in good health and CMV-seropositive. What was sequenced was PBMCs. Here the CDR3 DNA reads TGTGCCAGCAGTTCCAGGGGGCGACGAGAGACCCAGTACTTC. Translation: CASSSRGRRETQYF.